The entry below describes one TCR beta chain. When the RNA was reverse transcribed, random hexamers were used with an input of roughly 0.45 to 1 ug. Amplification of TCR beta CDR3 was carried out by immunoSEQ multiplex PCR, which covered 54 Vbeta and 13 Jbeta segments. A single record per CDR3 protein comes from TCRdb applying MiXCR to the immunoSEQ multiplex PCR reads. The profile shows approximately 220,000 distinct CDR3 sequences, approximately 90% of them singletons. The record originates from a study of CD8 T cells in Susac syndrome. Blood CD8+ and CD4+ T cells underwent high-throughput TCR beta sequencing. Patients with stable or active relapsing-remitting disease, all of them treatment-naive, made up the multiple sclerosis controls. It was negative isolation that provided the CD8+ and CD4+ T cells, whereas TEMRA cells were enriched by FACS. Sequenced input: CD8+ T cells from PBMCs. The source is a human donor with multiple sclerosis.

CDR3: CASSLVISTSSYNEQFF. For the CDR3, the DNA is TGTGCCAGCAGCTTAGTTATTAGTACGAGCTCCTACAATGAGCAGTTCTTC. The chain recombines TRBV7-9 with TRBJ2-1; no clear D. V was shortened by 1 base and J by 0 bases, with 13 bases between the two germline ends. CDR1 and CDR2 (germline): SEHNR, FQNEAQ (reference sequence). The CDR3 covers 17 residues.